This T cell receptor beta chain was recovered during a study of T cell responses to AZD1222 COVID-19 vaccine. Study-level results: All repertoire sampling was performed exclusively after the peak T cell response. Researchers report vaccine-associated CD4 TCRs spanning spike, with dominance at 160-218 and 743-854. Among the donors, most were white British and more were female, and clonal diversity was possibly underestimated.

A word on this clone: The antigen is undetermined.

TCRdb keeps only in-frame clones here, not all; method: immunoSEQ multiplex PCR. This table has some 150,000 clones, under 95% appearing once. The study pooled second doses at about 4 or about 12 weeks. Germline trimming cut 5 bases from V and 7 bases from J; bases unmatched to any gene: 4. Germline lookup yields CDR1 SEHNR and CDR2 FQNEAQ (reference sequence). The CDR3 covers 12 residues. The TCR originated in an adult who received the AZD1222 COVID-19 vaccine. The sample was peripheral blood, taken 28 days after the second AZD1222 dose. This chain connects TRBV7-9 to TRBJ1-1; 7 bases are a match to TRBD1. This chain's CDR3 is CASSIGTDEAFF. Written as DNA, the CDR3 is TGTGCCAGCAGCATCGGGACAGATGAAGCTTTCTTT. Using reference TRBV7-9 and TRBJ1-1 for the parts outside the CDR3, the full variable domain is DTGVSQNPRHKITKRGQNVTFRCDPISEHNRLYWYRQTLGQGPEFLTYFQNEAQLEKSRLLSDRFSAERPKGSFSTLEIQRTEQGDSAMYLCASSIGTDEAFFGQGTRLTVV.